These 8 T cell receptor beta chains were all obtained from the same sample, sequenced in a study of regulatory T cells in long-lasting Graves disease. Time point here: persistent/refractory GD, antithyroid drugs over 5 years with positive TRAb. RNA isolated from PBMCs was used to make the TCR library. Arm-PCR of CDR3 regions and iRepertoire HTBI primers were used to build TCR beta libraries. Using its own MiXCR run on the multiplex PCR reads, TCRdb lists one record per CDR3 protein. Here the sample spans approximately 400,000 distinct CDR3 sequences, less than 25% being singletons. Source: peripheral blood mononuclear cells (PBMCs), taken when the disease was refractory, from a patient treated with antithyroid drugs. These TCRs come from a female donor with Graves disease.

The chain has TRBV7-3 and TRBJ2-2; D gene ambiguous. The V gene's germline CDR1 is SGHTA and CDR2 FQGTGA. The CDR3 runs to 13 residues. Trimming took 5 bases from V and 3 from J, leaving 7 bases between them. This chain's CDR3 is CASSATHTGELFF. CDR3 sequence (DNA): TGTGCCAGCAGCGCTACCCACACCGGGGAGCTGTTTTTT.

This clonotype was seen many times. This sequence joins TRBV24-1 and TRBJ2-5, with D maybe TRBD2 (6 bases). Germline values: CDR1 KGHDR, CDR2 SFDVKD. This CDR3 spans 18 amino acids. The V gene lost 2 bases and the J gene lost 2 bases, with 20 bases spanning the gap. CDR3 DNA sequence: TGTGCCACCAGTGATTCGAATTCCAACCCGACTAGGCAAGAGACCCAGTACTTC. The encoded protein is CATSDSNSNPTRQETQYF.

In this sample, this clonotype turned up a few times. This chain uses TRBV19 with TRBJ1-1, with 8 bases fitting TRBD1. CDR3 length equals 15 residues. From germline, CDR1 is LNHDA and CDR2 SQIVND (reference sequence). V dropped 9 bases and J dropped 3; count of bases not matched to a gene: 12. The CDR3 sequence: CASYGQGGADTEAFF. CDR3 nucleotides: TGTGCCAGCTACGGACAGGGCGGGGCGGACACTGAAGCTTTCTTT.

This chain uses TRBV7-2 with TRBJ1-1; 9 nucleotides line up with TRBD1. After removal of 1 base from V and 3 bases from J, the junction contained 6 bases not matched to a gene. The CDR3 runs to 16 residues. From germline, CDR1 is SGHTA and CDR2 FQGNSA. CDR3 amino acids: CASSLVEQGADTEAFF. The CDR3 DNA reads TGTGCCAGCAGCTTAGTAGAACAGGGGGCTGACACTGAAGCTTTCTTT.

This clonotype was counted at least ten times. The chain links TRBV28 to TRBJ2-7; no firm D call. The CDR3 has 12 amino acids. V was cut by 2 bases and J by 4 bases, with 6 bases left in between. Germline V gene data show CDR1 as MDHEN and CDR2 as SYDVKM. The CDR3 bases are TGTGCCAGCAGTTTAATGGGGTACGAGCAGTACTTC. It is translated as CASSLMGYEQYF.

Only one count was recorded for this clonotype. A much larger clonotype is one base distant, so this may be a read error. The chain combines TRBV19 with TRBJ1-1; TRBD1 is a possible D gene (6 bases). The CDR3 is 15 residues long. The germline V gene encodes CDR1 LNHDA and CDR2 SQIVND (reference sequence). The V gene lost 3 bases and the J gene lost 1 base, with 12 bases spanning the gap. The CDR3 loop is CASSIFQGTNTEAFF. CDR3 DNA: TGTGCCAGTAGTATTTTTCAGGGGACGAACACTGAAGCTTTCTTT.

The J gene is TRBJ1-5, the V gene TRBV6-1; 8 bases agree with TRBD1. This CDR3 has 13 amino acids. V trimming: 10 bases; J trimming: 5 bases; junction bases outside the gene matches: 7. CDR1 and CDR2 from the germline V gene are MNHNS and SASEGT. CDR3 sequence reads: CAISGGRDQPQHF. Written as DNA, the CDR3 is TGTGCCATCTCAGGGGGCAGGGATCAGCCCCAGCATTTT.

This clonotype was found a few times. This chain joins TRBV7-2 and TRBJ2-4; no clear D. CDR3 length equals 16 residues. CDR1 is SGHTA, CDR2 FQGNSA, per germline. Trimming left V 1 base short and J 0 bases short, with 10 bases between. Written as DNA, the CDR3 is TGTGCCAGCAGCTTAGGTGGAGAACTAGCCAAAAACATTCAGTACTTC. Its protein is CASSLGGELAKNIQYF.